The T cell receptor (beta chain) under discussion was sequenced for a study of tumor-infiltrating lymphocytes in localized non-small cell lung cancer. Study at large: Each patient gave resected tumor and non-adjacent uninvolved lung tissue.

The assay was immunoSEQ multiplex PCR, and TCRdb's table has in-frame clones only and misses some. Among some 17,000 clones, 80% were seen once, and the ten largest hold about a tenth. As concerns this clone: The antigen is unknown. This sample includes further DNA sequences coding for the same CDR3.

Germline CDR1 GTSNPN, CDR2 SVGIG (reference sequence). Trimming removed 3 bases from V and 3 bases from J, with 15 bases in between. This CDR3 region has 14 residues. General study findings and limits: Tumors had more T cell infiltration than uninvolved lung, per TCRbeta sequencing and CD3 counts. IM1 and IM2 tumors showed no difference in T-cell fraction.

This receptor was taken from a human donor with non-small cell lung cancer. The chain couples TRBV30 to TRBJ2-7; unclear D gene. The source material was uninvolved lung tissue not adjacent to the tumor. The CDR3 DNA reads TGTGCCTGGAGCCCTTCCAATAGGCTCTACGAGCAGTACTTC. This codes for CAWSPSNRLYEQYF. Complete variable domain (other parts from reference TRBV30 and TRBJ2-7): SQTIHQWPATLVQPVGSPLSLECTVEGTSNPNLYWYRQAAGRGLQLLFYSVGIGQISSEVPQNLSASRPQDRQFILSSKKLLLSDSGFYLCAWSPSNRLYEQYFGPGTRLTVT.